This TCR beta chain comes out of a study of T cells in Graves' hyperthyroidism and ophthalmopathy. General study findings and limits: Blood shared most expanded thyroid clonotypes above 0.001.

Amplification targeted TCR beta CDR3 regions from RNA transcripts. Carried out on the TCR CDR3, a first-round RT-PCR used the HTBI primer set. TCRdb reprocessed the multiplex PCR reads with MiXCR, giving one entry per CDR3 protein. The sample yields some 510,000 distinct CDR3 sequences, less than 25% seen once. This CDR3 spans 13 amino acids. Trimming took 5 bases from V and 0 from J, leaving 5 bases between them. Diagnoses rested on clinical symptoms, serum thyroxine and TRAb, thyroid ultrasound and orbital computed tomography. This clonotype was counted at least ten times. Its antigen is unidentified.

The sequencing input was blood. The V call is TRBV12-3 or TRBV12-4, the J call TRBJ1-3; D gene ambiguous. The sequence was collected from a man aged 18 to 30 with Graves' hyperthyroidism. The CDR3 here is CASSTHSGNTIYF. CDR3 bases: TGTGCCAGCAGTACCCACTCTGGAAACACCATATATTTT.